This T cell receptor beta chain emerged from a study of post-analysis software for immune sequencing data. At the level of the study: Relapsing-remitting, secondary progressive and progressive-relapsing multiple sclerosis were all included among the disease courses.

Unique molecular identifiers were carried by the TCR beta cDNA libraries. Once roughly 1 to 11 million T cells were used, a few hundred thousand cDNA molecules resulted. TCRdb re-called the PCR reads with MiXCR, one entry per CDR3 protein. The table lists around 500,000 distinct CDR3 sequences, around 34% of them singletons, with approximately 6% in the top ten. The CDR3 totals 17 residues. Germline CDR1 reads MGHDK; CDR2 reads SYGVNS. V lost 2 bases to trimming and J lost 3 bases; unmatched junction nucleotides: 8. Worth noting for this clonotype: No antigen is known for it.

Study-wide findings and caveats: TRBV5-6, TRBV5-1 and TRBV20-1 belonged to a set of roughly five TRBV segments that were more frequent in patients than controls. Normalized Chao1 diversity was significantly reduced in patients versus controls. With F measure, samples from one preparation batch clustered together strongly.

This sequence originates from a girl aged 2-17 years with multiple sclerosis. Sample: blood. The J gene is TRBJ2-4, the V gene TRBV25-1; 9 nucleotides agree with TRBD1. The CDR3 sequence is CASSENDRGTGKNIQYF. CDR3 nucleotide sequence: TGTGCCAGCAGTGAAAACGACAGGGGGACAGGCAAAAACATTCAGTACTTC.